The 13 T cell receptor beta chains below all came from one sample that was sequenced in a study of T cell responses to AZD1222 COVID-19 vaccine. The method was immunoSEQ multiplex PCR; TCRdb's version includes in-frame clones alone and lacks a portion of them. The sample lists about 150,000 clones, about 92% occurring once. The sequences come from peripheral blood, collected on day 0 of AZD1222 vaccination. These receptors were collected from an adult in good health.

The rearrangement uses TRBV19 and TRBJ2-2; D ambiguous. V lost 3 bases to trimming and J lost 0 bases, with 5 bases between them. The CDR3 runs to 14 residues. CDR1 is LNHDA and CDR2 is SQIVND in the germline V gene (reference sequence). The CDR3 sequence is CASSIWANTGELFF. The CDR3 DNA is TGTGCCAGTAGTATTTGGGCGAACACCGGGGAGCTGTTTTTT.

This chain joins TRBV3-1 (or the pseudogene TRBV3-2) and TRBJ1-1; tentatively, D is TRBD1 (6 bases). The CDR3 is made up of 15 amino acids. Trimming left V 6 bases short and J 6 bases short, with 20 bases between. Per germline, CDR1 LGHDT and CDR2 YNNKEL (reference sequence). The CDR3 coding sequence is TGTGCCAGCAGTCCCTGGGAGGGGGAAAAGGCTGAAGCTTTCTTT. It is translated as CASSPWEGEKAEAFF.

The rearrangement uses TRBV15 and TRBJ1-2, with TRBD1 as a possible D gene (6 bases). This CDR3 contains 18 residues. Trimming cost V 0 bases and J 2 bases, with 19 bases left between them. Germline assignment: CDR1 LNHNV and CDR2 YYDKDF (reference sequence). The CDR3 sequence: CATSRDTGAGGSNYGYTF. The CDR3 DNA follows: TGTGCCACCAGCAGAGATACGGGGGCCGGGGGATCGAACTATGGCTACACCTTC.

This clone was counted once. This rearrangement joins TRBV7-9 to TRBJ2-7, with D possibly TRBD1 on 5 matching bases. This CDR3 has 13 amino acids. V was pared by 5 bases and J by 6 bases, with 14 bases between. Germline V gene sequence: CDR1 SEHNR, CDR2 FQNEAQ (reference sequence). CDR3 sequence reads: CASSTRQLIEQYF. The CDR3 region has the DNA TGTGCCAGCAGCACGCGACAGCTAATCGAGCAGTACTTC.

J is TRBJ2-7 and V is TRBV18; D is uncertain. CDR3 length: 15 residues. Germline V gene sequence: CDR1 KGHSH, CDR2 LQKENI. Between the trimmed V and J ends, which lost 6 bases and 1 base, there was a span of 16 bases. The CDR3 DNA reads TGTGCCAGCTCCCATGGGGTTGAGAGATCCTACGAGCAGTACTTC. It translates to CASSHGVERSYEQYF.

This chain links TRBV28 with TRBJ1-2; TRBD1 aligns across 11 bases. The germline gives CDR1 MDHEN, CDR2 SYDVKM. Trimming cost V 6 bases and J 3 bases; bases outside gene matches: 3. CDR3 length: 14 residues. CDR3 sequence: CASSPGQGDYGYTF. The CDR3 nucleotides read TGTGCCAGCAGCCCGGGACAGGGGGACTATGGCTACACCTTC.

The chain links TRBV7-2 to TRBJ1-3; no reliable D call. V was pared by 1 base and J by 3 bases, with 13 bases between. There are 16 residues in the CDR3. Per the germline V gene, CDR1 is SGHTA and CDR2 is FQGNSA. CDR3 nucleotides: TGTGCCAGCAGCTTAGTGTTCGCCACAGATGGAAACACCATATATTTT. It is translated as CASSLVFATDGNTIYF.

This clone was found once. The chain uses TRBV30 and TRBJ1-5, with D unresolved. Trimming took 0 bases from V and 4 from J, leaving 7 bases between them. The CDR3 runs to 13 residues. In germline, CDR1 is GTSNPN, CDR2 SVGIG (reference sequence). CDR3 protein: CAWSVRMNQPQHF. The CDR3 nucleotides read TGTGCCTGGAGTGTACGAATGAATCAGCCCCAGCATTTT.

This clone occurred once. The chain combines TRBV24-1 with TRBJ2-2; D remains ambiguous. The CDR3 runs 15 residues. Trimming took off 6 bases at V and 0 bases at J, with 10 bases between the two ends. Germline CDR1 is KGHDR and CDR2 is SFDVKD. Here the CDR3 DNA reads TGTGCCACCAGTAAGGCAGTCGCGAACACCGGGGAGCTGTTTTTT. It translates to CATSKAVANTGELFF.

The genes are TRBV12-3 or TRBV12-4 and TRBJ1-5; D is unclear. This CDR3 contains 13 residues. The ends were cut back, 0 bases at V and 7 bases at J, with 7 bases in the middle. This chain's CDR3 is CASSLASGQPQHF. DNA for the CDR3: TGTGCCAGCAGTTTAGCTTCGGGGCAGCCCCAGCATTTT.

The chain couples TRBV6-5 to TRBJ1-1, with 11 bases lining up with TRBD1. The length of the CDR3 is 14 residues. Germline CDR1 is MNHEY and CDR2 is SVGAGI. The junction had 2 bases not matched to a gene; V was cut back by 5 bases and J by 3 bases. For the CDR3, the DNA is TGTGCCAGCAGTCGGACAGGGGGCGACACTGAAGCTTTCTTT. It is translated as CASSRTGGDTEAFF.

This rearrangement joins TRBV6-5 to TRBJ1-1; 10 bases line up with TRBD1. This CDR3 contains 13 residues. The V gene's germline CDR1 is MNHEY and CDR2 SVGAGI. V shed 5 bases and J 4 bases; nucleotides not matched to a gene: 1. The CDR3 DNA sequence: TGTGCCAGCAGTAGACAGGGGGCCACTGAAGCTTTCTTT. Translation: CASSRQGATEAFF.

This chain uses TRBV6-5 with TRBJ1-2; possible D gene TRBD1, 6 bases. This CDR3 region has 11 residues. CDR1 is MNHEY, CDR2 SVGAGI, per germline. Trimming removed 10 bases at V and 5 bases at J, with 11 bases between. This CDR3 is CATDGQYGYTF. CDR3 coding DNA: TGTGCCACCGACGGACAGTATGGCTACACCTTC.